This T cell receptor beta chain derives from a study of cytomegalovirus exposure and HLA in healthy donors. Background on the study: Earlier findings included 100 million to 130 million unique TCR beta sequences obtained from 150 million to 200 million T cells. Of roughly 400 genotyped donors, around 80% grouped in the Caucasian-associated ancestry cluster.

Comment on this clone: Its target is not known.

The PCR contained 60 Vbeta and 13 Jbeta primers. Sequenced by immunoSEQ multiplex PCR; TCRdb stores in-frame clones only, minus some. The data contain about 160,000 clones, over 70% of them singletons. Study-level results: TCR beta V- and J-gene trimming was later associated with a missense DCLRE1C variant. Available immune exposure information covered CMV serostatus only.

The receptor comes from a man aged 30-40 years in good health and CMV-seronegative. Sequenced: PBMCs.

CDR3 bases: TGCGCCAGCAGCCGAGGGGGCTCCGGGGAGCTGTTTTTT. This sequence encodes CASSRGGSGELFF. The V gene is TRBV4-3, the J gene TRBJ2-2; 7 positions match TRBD1. The length of the CDR3 is 13 residues. Germline V gene sequence: CDR1 LGHNA, CDR2 YSLEER. After removal of 4 bases from V and 6 bases from J, the junction contained 2 bases not matched to a gene.